This TCR beta chain was sequenced during a study of T-cell memory formation after mild COVID-19. 5'RACE, which relied on constant-segment primers, yielded TCR alpha and TCR beta cDNA libraries carrying sample barcodes and UMIs. TCRdb analysed the 5' RACE reads with MiXCR anew, one entry per CDR3 protein. The sample holds about 150,000 distinct CDR3 sequences; roughly a third are singletons and the top ten take 12%. Study findings and constraints: Cross-reactive memory seemingly joined, as some responding clones were found in pre-infection memory. There was no confirmation that second-wave clones peaking on day 37 were SARS-CoV-2 specific.

V was pared by 6 bases and J by 0 bases, with 6 bases of the junction left unmatched. This CDR3 comprises 15 residues. Germline assignment: CDR1 SGHRS and CDR2 YFSETQ. Concerning this clonotype itself: Its specificity is not known.

The rearrangement uses TRBV5-1 and TRBJ2-3; 8 bases fit TRBD2. This TCR derives from an adult woman who had mild COVID-19 (a few samples of this study predate the infection). Cell type and time point are not known. The sample comprised PBMCs or a T cell subset sorted from them (not recorded which). CDR3 DNA sequence: TGCGCCAGCAAAGCGGGGGCCCTAAGCACAGATACGCAGTATTTT. Residues: CASKAGALSTDTQYF.